The 25 T cell receptor beta chains presented below share a single source sample, sequenced in a study of CD8+CD57+ T cells in acquired aplastic anemia. The use of genomic DNA as template underpinned the TCR beta VDJ and CDR3 profiling. Via MiXCR, TCRdb re-called the reads, giving one row per CDR3 protein. In the table there are some 180,000 distinct CDR3 sequences, 40% to 55% of which are singletons. The material sequenced was sorted CD4+, CD8+, or CD8+CD57+ T cells (not recorded which) from PBMCs. Source of these receptors: a human donor in good health.

The chain carries TRBV5-6 and TRBJ1-6; D ambiguous. Germline assignment: CDR1 SGHDT and CDR2 YYEEEE. The CDR3 is 13 amino acids. Trimming shortened V by 7 bases and J by 14 bases, and 19 bases separated the two germline ends. CDR3 sequence reads: CASLTGRGGSLHF. In DNA form, the CDR3 reads TGTGCCAGCCTAACGGGGAGAGGAGGTTCCCTCCACTTT.

This clonotype was counted ten times or more. The V and J genes are TRBV4-1 and TRBJ2-7; 7 bases align to TRBD2. The CDR3 spans 14 residues. Germline loops: CDR1 MGHRA, CDR2 YSYEKL. V lost 2 bases, J lost 7 bases, and 8 bases stayed unmatched. DNA for the CDR3: TGCGCCAGCAGCCAACCCCAGCGGGACGGTGAGCAGTACTTC. This codes for CASSQPQRDGEQYF.

At least ten counts were recorded for this clonotype. The chain joins TRBV5-8 to TRBJ2-1; 11 nucleotides line up with TRBD2. Germline V CDR1 and CDR2: SGHTS, YDEGEE. V dropped 4 bases and J dropped 10; count of bases not matched to a gene: 7. The CDR3 is 14 amino acids. The CDR3 protein is CASSPWGTSGEQFF. In nucleotides, the CDR3 is TGTGCCAGCAGCCCGTGGGGGACTAGCGGAGAGCAGTTCTTC.

This clonotype was observed many times. The chain links TRBV6-2 or TRBV6-3 to TRBJ2-5, with 8 bases aligning to TRBD1. Trimming at V came to 0 bases and at J to 4 bases, leaving 7 bases not matched to a gene. The CDR3 runs to 16 residues. Germline CDR1 and CDR2: MNHEY and SVGEGT. This CDR3 reads CASSYSMTGESETQYF. Written as DNA, the CDR3 is TGTGCCAGCAGTTACTCGATGACAGGGGAATCAGAGACCCAGTACTTC.

This chain uses TRBV7-9 with TRBJ2-5, with D possibly matching TRBD1 (6 bases). The CDR3 has 14 amino acids. Per germline, CDR1 SEHNR and CDR2 FQNEAQ (reference sequence). V was trimmed by 5 bases and J by 0 bases, leaving 10 bases between them. CDR3: CASSITGYQETQYF. Written as DNA, the CDR3 is TGTGCCAGCAGCATCACAGGGTACCAAGAGACCCAGTACTTC.

This clonotype was picked up many times. One end of the junction varies from germline; a read error may be responsible. The chain uses TRBV10-3 and TRBJ1-4; possibly TRBD1 for D (5 bases). The CDR3 covers 15 residues. In germline, CDR1 is ENHRY, CDR2 SYGVKD. CDR3 in DNA: TGTGCCAGCAGTGAGGTACAGGCGGCGAATGAAAAACTGTTTTTT. Its translation is CASSEVQAANEKLFF.

This clonotype occurred many times. V usage is TRBV7-9 and J usage is TRBJ1-2, with 7 bases fitting TRBD1. CDR3 size: 15 residues. V shed 5 bases and J 6 bases; nucleotides not matched to a gene: 12. Germline lookup yields CDR1 SEHNR and CDR2 FQNEAQ (reference sequence). CDR3 DNA sequence: TGTGCCAGCAGCCCTCTACACAGGGGAGGAGATGGCTACACCTTC. It specifies CASSPLHRGGDGYTF.

This clonotype was picked up many times. V gene TRBV12-3 or TRBV12-4 combines with J gene TRBJ2-1; maybe TRBD2 (6 bases). The CDR3 runs 12 residues. The V end lost 5 bases, the J end lost 13 bases, and 15 bases lay between the germline ends. The DNA for the CDR3 is TGTGCCAGCAGTCTACCGGGAGAGGGTCAGTTCTTC. Translating it yields CASSLPGEGQFF.

This clonotype was seen more than once but under ten times. This chain joins TRBV27 and TRBJ2-3; D is perhaps TRBD1 or TRBD2 (6 bases each). The germline V gene has CDR1 MNHEY and CDR2 SMNVEV (reference sequence). CDR3 length: 15 residues. V was cut by 7 bases and J by 7 bases, with 21 bases left in between. The CDR3 coding sequence is TGTGCCAGCACCAAGCAGATAGGGGGAGGACATACGCAGTATTTT. Translated, it gives CASTKQIGGGHTQYF.

This clonotype was detected many times. This chain links TRBV15 with TRBJ2-1; D might be TRBD2 (5 bases). CDR3 length equals 15 residues. Deletions cut 3 bases from V and 0 bases from J, with 9 bases between. CDR1 is LNHNV, CDR2 YYDKDF, per germline (reference sequence). DNA of the CDR3: TGTGCCACCAGCAGCGGACTCAGCTCCTACAATGAGCAGTTCTTC. This sequence encodes CATSSGLSSYNEQFF.

The genes are TRBV7-6 and TRBJ2-1; D is perhaps TRBD1 (6 bases). The V end lost 4 bases, the J end lost 8 bases, and 15 bases lay between the germline ends. Germline V gene data show CDR1 as SGHVS and CDR2 as FNYEAQ. The length of the CDR3 is 14 residues. The CDR3 region has the DNA TGTGCCAGCAGCTACCCCGGACAGACCGATGAGCAGTTCTTC. It is translated as CASSYPGQTDEQFF.

The J gene is TRBJ1-6, the V gene TRBV4-2; 9 nucleotides agree with TRBD1. In germline, CDR1 is LGHNA, CDR2 YNFKEQ. This CDR3 is built from 17 residues. V gave up 2 bases and J gave up 9 bases; unmatched junction bases: 11. The CDR3: CASSQTRTGVVASPLHF. Written as DNA, the CDR3 is TGTGCCAGCAGCCAAACGAGGACAGGGGTTGTGGCTTCACCCCTCCACTTT.

V gene TRBV29-1 combines with J gene TRBJ1-3; D not certain. The germline gives CDR1 SQVTM, CDR2 ANQGSEA. The length of the CDR3 is 15 residues. The V end lost 0 bases, the J end lost 0 bases, and 9 bases lay between the germline ends. The CDR3 sequence: CSVEDGRNSGNTIYF. DNA for the CDR3: TGCAGCGTTGAAGATGGGCGTAACTCTGGAAACACCATATATTTT. Full variable domain (missing parts from reference TRBV29-1 and TRBJ1-3): SAVISQKPSRDICQRGTSLTIQCQVDSQVTMMFWYRQQPGQSLTLIATANQGSEATYESGFVIDKFPISRPNLTFSTLTVSNMSPEDSSIYLCSVEDGRNSGNTIYFGEGSWLTVV.

This clonotype was picked up many times. V gene TRBV5-6 combines with J gene TRBJ1-4, with no clear D. CDR1 SGHDT and CDR2 YYEEEE come from the germline V gene. This CDR3 has 16 amino acids. V dropped 1 base and J dropped 6 bases, with 16 bases sitting between them. The CDR3 sequence: CASSLWAVHWDEKLFF. The CDR3 coding sequence is TGTGCCAGCAGCTTGTGGGCGGTACATTGGGATGAAAAACTGTTTTTT.

The V and J genes are TRBV29-1 and TRBJ2-1; 7 bases align to TRBD1. The CDR3 length is 14 residues. J lost 2 bases, V lost 4 bases, and 5 bases had no gene match. Per germline, CDR1 SQVTM and CDR2 ANQGSEA. The CDR3 DNA is TGCAGCGTTGTAGGGGGCGAGGCCTACAATGAGCAGTTCTTC. This encodes CSVVGGEAYNEQFF.

The CDR3 sequence is CASSQDLAGAFISTDTQYF. CDR3 DNA sequence: TGCGCCAGCAGCCAAGATTTAGCGGGAGCTTTTATTAGCACAGATACGCAGTATTTT. This chain links TRBV4-1 with TRBJ2-3, with 9 positions matching TRBD2. The CDR3 sequence is 19 residues long. Trimming took 0 bases from V and 0 from J; bases not matched to a gene: 10. CDR1 MGHRA and CDR2 YSYEKL come from the germline V gene.

This clonotype was recorded a few times. The chain couples TRBV28 to TRBJ2-1; 12 bases align to TRBD2. Germline V lookup: CDR1 MDHEN, CDR2 SYDVKM. Unmatched junction bases numbered 7, after V lost 5 bases and J lost 8 bases. The CDR3 consists of 15 residues. For the CDR3, the DNA is TGTGCCAGCAGTCCCCTAGCGGGAGGGCCCCATGAGCAGTTCTTC. Its protein is CASSPLAGGPHEQFF.

Many counts were recorded for this clonotype. V is TRBV10-3 and J is TRBJ1-2, with TRBD1 identical over 8 bases. Germline CDR1 and CDR2: ENHRY and SYGVKD. CDR3 length equals 13 residues. V lost 10 bases and J lost 8; bases outside the gene matches: 12. The CDR3 nucleotides are TGTGCCACCGAAGGGACAGGAATAAACGGCTACACCTTC. Translated, it gives CATEGTGINGYTF.

This chain links TRBV10-3 with TRBJ2-5; possible D gene TRBD1, 6 bases. The CDR3 extends over 16 amino acids. Germline V CDR1 and CDR2: ENHRY, SYGVKD. Trimming took off 2 bases at V and 2 bases at J, with 15 bases between the two ends. The CDR3 DNA reads TGTGCCATCAGTGAGCGCAGGGGTGCCCCTCAAGAGACCCAGTACTTC. Its protein product is CAISERRGAPQETQYF.

There are many counts of this clonotype. This chain links TRBV5-6 with TRBJ2-5; perhaps TRBD1 as D (6 bases). This CDR3 has 13 residues. Germline values: CDR1 SGHDT, CDR2 YYEEEE. Trimming removed 4 bases at V and 5 bases at J, with 12 bases between. The CDR3 coding sequence is TGTGCCAGCAGCCCACAGGGTTGGGAGACCCAGTACTTC. Its translation: CASSPQGWETQYF.

This clonotype was counted at least ten times. The genes are TRBV7-2 and TRBJ1-1; D gene unclear. Per the germline V gene, CDR1 is SGHTA and CDR2 is FQGNSA. The CDR3 loop spans 12 amino acids. The V gene lost 1 base and the J gene lost 7 bases, with 7 bases spanning the gap. The DNA for the CDR3 is TGTGCCAGCAGCTTAGTGGTTGGTGAAGCTTTCTTT. This codes for CASSLVVGEAFF.

V is TRBV6-2 or TRBV6-3 and J is TRBJ2-3, with TRBD2 matching over 11 bases. The CDR3 loop spans 14 amino acids. Unmatched junction bases numbered 4, after V lost 6 bases and J lost 5 bases. Germline CDR1 reads MNHEY; CDR2 reads SVGEGT. CDR3 amino acids: CASSLLAGEDTQYF. DNA of the CDR3: TGTGCCAGCAGCCTACTAGCGGGGGAAGATACGCAGTATTTT.

This clonotype has a count of ten or more. The chain has TRBV20-1 and TRBJ2-7; 7 bases are shared with TRBD2. Germline V gene data show CDR1 as DFQATT and CDR2 as SNEGSKA (reference sequence). V was pared by 4 bases and J by 0 bases, with 9 bases of the junction left unmatched. CDR3 length: 15 amino acids. This chain's CDR3 is CSATGAGRLSYEQYF. CDR3 DNA sequence: TGCAGTGCTACGGGAGCGGGAAGACTCTCCTACGAGCAGTACTTC.

This clonotype was picked up many times. The chain recombines TRBV20-1 with TRBJ1-1, with D unclear. Trimming pared 6 bases from V and 0 bases from J, leaving 8 bases between. This CDR3 has 12 amino acids. From germline, CDR1 is DFQATT and CDR2 SNEGSKA (reference sequence). The CDR3 nucleotides are TGCAGTGCCTTGATAATGAACACTGAAGCTTTCTTT. Its translation is CSALIMNTEAFF.

This clonotype has ten or more counts. CDR3 sequence (DNA): TGCAGTGCTAGGACTAGCGGGAGAGGTGACGAGCAGTACTTC. It specifies CSARTSGRGDEQYF. This rearrangement joins TRBV20-1 to TRBJ2-7; 12 bases are a match to TRBD2. V was pared by 3 bases and J by 5 bases, with 5 bases of the junction left unmatched. Germline V gene lookup returns CDR1 DFQATT and CDR2 SNEGSKA (reference sequence). CDR3 size: 14 residues.